Listed here is a single T cell receptor (beta chain). Antigen: not known. This record comes from a study of cytomegalovirus exposure and HLA in healthy donors. General study findings and limits: Per a prior analysis, the majority of TCR beta V segments were productive roughly 87% or roughly 30% of the time.

CDR3 length: 15 amino acids. The germline V and J ends were trimmed by 1 base and 1 base, with 10 bases remaining between them. Germline CDR1 is SNHLY and CDR2 is FYNNEI. Healthy bone marrow donors supplied every sample. Amplification used 60 Vbeta primers and 13 Jbeta primers. The protocol was immunoSEQ multiplex PCR, while the TCRdb copy is restricted to in-frame clones and leaves out a portion. This sample has about 140,000 clones, with roughly 74% found just once. Sequenced input: PBMCs. J is TRBJ2-5 and V is TRBV2; D might be TRBD2 (5 bases). The TCR was taken from a man in his forties or fifties in good health and CMV-seronegative. CDR3 residues: CASSEEVTSQETQYF. The CDR3 DNA follows: TGTGCCAGCAGTGAAGAGGTAACTAGCCAAGAGACCCAGTACTTC.